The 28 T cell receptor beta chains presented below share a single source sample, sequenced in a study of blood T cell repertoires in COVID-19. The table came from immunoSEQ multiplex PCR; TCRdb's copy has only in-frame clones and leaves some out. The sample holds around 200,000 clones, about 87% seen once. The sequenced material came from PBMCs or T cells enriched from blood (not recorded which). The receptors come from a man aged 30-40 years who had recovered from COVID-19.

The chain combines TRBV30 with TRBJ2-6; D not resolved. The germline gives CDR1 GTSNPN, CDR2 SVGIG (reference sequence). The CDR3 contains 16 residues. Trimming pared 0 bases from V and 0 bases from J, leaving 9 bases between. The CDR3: CAWSVLRNSGANVLTF. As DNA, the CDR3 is TGTGCCTGGAGTGTACTCCGAAACTCTGGGGCCAACGTCCTGACTTTC.

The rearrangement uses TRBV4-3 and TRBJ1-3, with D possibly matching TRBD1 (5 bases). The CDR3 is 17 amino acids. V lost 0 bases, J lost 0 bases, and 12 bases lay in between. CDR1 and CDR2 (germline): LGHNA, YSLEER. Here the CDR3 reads CASSQDHRPSSGNTIYF. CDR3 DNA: TGCGCCAGCAGCCAAGATCACAGGCCGAGCTCTGGAAACACCATATATTTT.

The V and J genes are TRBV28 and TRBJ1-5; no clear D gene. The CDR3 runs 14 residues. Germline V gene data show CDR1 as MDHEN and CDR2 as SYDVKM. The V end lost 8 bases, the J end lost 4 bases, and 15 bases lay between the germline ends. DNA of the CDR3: TGTGCCAGCTGCGAGACACCGCCGAATCAGCCCCAGCATTTT. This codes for CASCETPPNQPQHF. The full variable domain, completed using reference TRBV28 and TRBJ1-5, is DVKVTQSSRYLVKRTGEKVFLECVQDMDHENMFWYRQDPGLGLRLIYFSYDVKMKEKGDIPEGYSVSREKKERFSLILESASTNQTSMYLCASCETPPNQPQHFGDGTRLSIL.

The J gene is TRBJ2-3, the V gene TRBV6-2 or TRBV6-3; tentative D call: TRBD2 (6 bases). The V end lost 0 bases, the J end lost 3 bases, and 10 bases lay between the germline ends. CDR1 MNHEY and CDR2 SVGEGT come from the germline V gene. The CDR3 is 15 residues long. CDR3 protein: CASSYSRRATDTQYF. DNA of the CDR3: TGTGCCAGCAGTTACTCGAGGAGGGCTACAGATACGCAGTATTTT.

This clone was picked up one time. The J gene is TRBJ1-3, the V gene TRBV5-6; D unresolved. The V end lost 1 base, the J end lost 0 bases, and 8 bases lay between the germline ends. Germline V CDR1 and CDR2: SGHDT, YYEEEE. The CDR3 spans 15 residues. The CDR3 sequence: CASSLFSLSGNTIYF. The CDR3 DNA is TGTGCCAGCAGCTTGTTTAGCCTCTCTGGAAACACCATATATTTT.

CDR3 DNA sequence: TGTGCCAGCAGCGGGACAGCAGATACGCAGTATTTT. Protein sequence: CASSGTADTQYF. The gene calls are TRBV12-3 or TRBV12-4 and TRBJ2-3, with TRBD1 identical over 7 bases. After removal of 6 bases from V and 4 bases from J, the junction contained 1 base not matched to a gene. The CDR3 totals 12 residues.

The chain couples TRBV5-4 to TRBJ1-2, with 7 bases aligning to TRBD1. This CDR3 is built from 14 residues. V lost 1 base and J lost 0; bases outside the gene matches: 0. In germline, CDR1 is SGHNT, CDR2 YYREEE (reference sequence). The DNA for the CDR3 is TGTGCCAGCAGCTTGCAGGGGGCTAACTATGGCTACACCTTC. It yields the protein CASSLQGANYGYTF.

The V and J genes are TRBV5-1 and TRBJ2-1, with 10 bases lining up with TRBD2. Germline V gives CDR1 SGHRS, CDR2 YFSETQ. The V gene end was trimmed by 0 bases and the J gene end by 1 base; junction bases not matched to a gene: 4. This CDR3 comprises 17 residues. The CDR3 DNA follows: TGCGCCAGCAGCTTGGCGCTAGCGGGGGTGTCCTACAATGAGCAGTTCTTC. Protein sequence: CASSLALAGVSYNEQFF. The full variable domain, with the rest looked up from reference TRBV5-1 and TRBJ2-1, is KAGVTQTPRYLIKTRGQQVTLSCSPISGHRSVSWYQQTPGQGLQFLFEYFSETQRNKGNFPGRFSGRQFSNSRSEMNVSTLELGDSALYLCASSLALAGVSYNEQFFGPGTRLTVL.

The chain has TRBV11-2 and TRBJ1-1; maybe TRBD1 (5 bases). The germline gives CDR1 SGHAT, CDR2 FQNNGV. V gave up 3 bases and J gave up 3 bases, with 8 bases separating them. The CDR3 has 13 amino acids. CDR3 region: CASSFREDTEAFF. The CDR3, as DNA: TGTGCCAGCAGCTTCAGGGAGGACACTGAAGCTTTCTTT.

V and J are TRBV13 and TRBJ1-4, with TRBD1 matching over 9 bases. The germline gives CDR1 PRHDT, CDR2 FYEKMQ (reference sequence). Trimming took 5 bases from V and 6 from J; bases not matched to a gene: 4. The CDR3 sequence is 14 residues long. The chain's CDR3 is CASSHRDRDEKLFF. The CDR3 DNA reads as TGTGCCAGCAGCCACCGGGACAGGGATGAAAAACTGTTTTTT. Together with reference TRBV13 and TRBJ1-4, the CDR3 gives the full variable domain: AAGVIQSPRHLIKEKRETATLKCYPIPRHDTVYWYQQGPGQDPQFLISFYEKMQSDKGSIPDRFSAQQFSDYHSELNMSSLELGDSALYFCASSHRDRDEKLFFGSGTQLSVL.

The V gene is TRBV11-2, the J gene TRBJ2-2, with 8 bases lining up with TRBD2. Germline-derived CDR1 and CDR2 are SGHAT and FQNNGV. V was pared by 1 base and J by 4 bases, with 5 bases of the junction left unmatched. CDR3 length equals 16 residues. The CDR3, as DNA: TGTGCCAGCAGCTTAGTGGGACTAGGGTTCACCGGGGAGCTGTTTTTT. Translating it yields CASSLVGLGFTGELFF.

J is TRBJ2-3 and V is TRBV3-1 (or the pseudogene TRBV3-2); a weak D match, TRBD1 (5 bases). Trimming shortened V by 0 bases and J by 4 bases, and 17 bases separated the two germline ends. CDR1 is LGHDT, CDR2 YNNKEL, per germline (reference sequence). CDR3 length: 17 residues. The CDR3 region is CASSQDLKGFSSDTQYF. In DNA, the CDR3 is TGTGCCAGCAGCCAAGATCTAAAGGGGTTCAGTTCAGATACGCAGTATTTT.

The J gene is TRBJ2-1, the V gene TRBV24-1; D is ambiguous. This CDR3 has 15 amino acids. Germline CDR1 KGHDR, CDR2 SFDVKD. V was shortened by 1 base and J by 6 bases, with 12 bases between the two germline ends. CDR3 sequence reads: CATSDFQDLSNEQFF. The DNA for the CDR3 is TGTGCCACCAGTGATTTTCAGGATTTGAGCAATGAGCAGTTCTTC.

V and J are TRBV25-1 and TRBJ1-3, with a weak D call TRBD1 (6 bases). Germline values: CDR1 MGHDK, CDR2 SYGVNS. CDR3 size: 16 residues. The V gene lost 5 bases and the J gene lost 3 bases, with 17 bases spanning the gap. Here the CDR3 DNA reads TGTGCCAGCAGTCGGACAGCGAGCTCACTTGGAAACACCATATATTTT. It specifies CASSRTASSLGNTIYF.

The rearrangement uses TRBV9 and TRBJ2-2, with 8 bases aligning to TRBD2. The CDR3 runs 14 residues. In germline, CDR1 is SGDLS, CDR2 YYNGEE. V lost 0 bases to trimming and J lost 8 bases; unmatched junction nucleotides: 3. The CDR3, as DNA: TGTGCCAGCAGCGTAGCTAGACTAGCGGGGGAGCTGTTTTTT. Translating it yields CASSVARLAGELFF.

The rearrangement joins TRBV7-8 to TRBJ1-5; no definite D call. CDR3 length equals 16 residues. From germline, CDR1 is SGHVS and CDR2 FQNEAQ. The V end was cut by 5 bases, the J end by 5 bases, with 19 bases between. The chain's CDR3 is CASSRSYRLRDQPQHF. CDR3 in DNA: TGTGCCAGCAGCCGTAGTTATCGACTCCGGGATCAGCCCCAGCATTTT.

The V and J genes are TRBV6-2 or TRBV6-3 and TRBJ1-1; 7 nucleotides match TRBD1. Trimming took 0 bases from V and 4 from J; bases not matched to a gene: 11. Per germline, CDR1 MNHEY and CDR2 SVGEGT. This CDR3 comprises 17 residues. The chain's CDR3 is CASSYSTGRRYGTEAFF. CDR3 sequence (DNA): TGTGCCAGCAGTTACTCGACAGGGAGAAGGTATGGCACTGAAGCTTTCTTT.

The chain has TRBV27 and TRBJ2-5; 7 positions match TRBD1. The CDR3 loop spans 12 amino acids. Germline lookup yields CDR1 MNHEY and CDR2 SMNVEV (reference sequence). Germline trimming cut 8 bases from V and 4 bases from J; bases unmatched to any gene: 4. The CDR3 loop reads CASGAGGETQYF. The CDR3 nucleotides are TGTGCCAGCGGCGCAGGGGGAGAGACCCAGTACTTC.

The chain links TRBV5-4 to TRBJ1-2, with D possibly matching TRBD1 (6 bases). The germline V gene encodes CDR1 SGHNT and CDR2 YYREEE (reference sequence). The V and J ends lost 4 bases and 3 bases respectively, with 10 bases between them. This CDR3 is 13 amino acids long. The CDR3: CASSVRTDYGYTF. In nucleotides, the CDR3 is TGTGCCAGCAGCGTGCGGACAGACTATGGCTACACCTTC.

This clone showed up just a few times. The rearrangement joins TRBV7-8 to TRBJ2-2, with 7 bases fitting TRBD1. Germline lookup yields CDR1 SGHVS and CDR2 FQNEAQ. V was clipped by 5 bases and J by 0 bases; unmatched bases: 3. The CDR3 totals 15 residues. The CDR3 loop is CASSPTGTNTGELFF. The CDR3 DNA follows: TGTGCCAGCAGCCCGACAGGGACGAACACCGGGGAGCTGTTTTTT.

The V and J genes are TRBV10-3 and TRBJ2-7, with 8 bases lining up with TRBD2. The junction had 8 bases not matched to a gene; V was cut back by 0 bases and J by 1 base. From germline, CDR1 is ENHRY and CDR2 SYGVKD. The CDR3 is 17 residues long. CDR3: CAISESSGRSNSYEQYF. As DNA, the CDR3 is TGTGCCATCAGTGAGTCCAGCGGGAGATCTAATTCCTACGAGCAGTACTTC.

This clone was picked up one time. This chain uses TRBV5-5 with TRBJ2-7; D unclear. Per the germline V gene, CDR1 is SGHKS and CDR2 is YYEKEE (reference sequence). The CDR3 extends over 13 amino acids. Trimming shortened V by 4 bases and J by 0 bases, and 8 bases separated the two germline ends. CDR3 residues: CASSPLSSYEQYF. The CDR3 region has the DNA TGTGCCAGCAGCCCCCTGAGCTCCTACGAGCAGTACTTC.

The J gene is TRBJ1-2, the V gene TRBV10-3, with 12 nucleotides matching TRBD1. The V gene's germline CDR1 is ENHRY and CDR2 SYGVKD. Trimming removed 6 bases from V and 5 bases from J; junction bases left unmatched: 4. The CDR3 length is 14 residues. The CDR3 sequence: CAIRGDRGQYGYTF. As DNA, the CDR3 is TGTGCCATCAGAGGGGACAGGGGGCAATATGGCTACACCTTC.

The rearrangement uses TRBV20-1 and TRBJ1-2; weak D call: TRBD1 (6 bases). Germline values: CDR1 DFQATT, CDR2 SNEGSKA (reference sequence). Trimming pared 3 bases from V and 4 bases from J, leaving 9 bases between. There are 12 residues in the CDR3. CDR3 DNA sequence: TGCAGTGCTAGTGGGGACATCTATGGCTACACCTTC. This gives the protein CSASGDIYGYTF.

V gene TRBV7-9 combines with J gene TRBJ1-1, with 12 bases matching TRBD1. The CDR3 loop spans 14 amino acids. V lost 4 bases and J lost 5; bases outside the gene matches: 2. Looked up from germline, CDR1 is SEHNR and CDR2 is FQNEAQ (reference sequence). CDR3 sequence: CASSSGQGATEAFF. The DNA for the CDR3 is TGTGCCAGCAGCTCGGGACAGGGGGCGACTGAAGCTTTCTTT.

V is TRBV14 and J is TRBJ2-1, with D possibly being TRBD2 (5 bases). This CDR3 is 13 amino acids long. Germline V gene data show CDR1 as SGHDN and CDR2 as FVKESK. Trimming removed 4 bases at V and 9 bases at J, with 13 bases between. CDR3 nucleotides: TGTGCCAGCAGCCCCGGACTGCGAATTGAGCAGTTCTTC. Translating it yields CASSPGLRIEQFF.

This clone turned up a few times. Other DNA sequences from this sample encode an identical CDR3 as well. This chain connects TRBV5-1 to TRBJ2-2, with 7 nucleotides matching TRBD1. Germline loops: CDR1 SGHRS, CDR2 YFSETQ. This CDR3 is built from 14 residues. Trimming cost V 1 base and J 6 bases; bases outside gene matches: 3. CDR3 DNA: TGCGCCAGCAGCTTGAGACAGGGTGCCGGGGAGCTGTTTTTT. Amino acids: CASSLRQGAGELFF.

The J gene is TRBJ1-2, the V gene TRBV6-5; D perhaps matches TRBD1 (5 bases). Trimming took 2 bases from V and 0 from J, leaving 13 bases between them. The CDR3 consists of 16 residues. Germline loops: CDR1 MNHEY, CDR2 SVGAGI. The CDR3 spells CASSYQRGITNYGYTF. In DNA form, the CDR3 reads TGTGCCAGCAGTTACCAAAGGGGCATAACTAACTATGGCTACACCTTC.